These 3 T cell receptor beta chains share one sample of origin, sequenced in a study of blood T cell repertoires in COVID-19. Assay used: immunoSEQ multiplex PCR; TCRdb lists only in-frame clones, some missing. The sample lists approximately 260,000 clones, roughly 84% occurring once. The sequencing input was peripheral blood. These receptors came from a woman in her 40s with active or convalescent COVID-19.

The V gene is TRBV3-1 (or the pseudogene TRBV3-2), the J gene TRBJ1-3; no firm D call. The CDR3 covers 16 residues. CDR1 is LGHDT, CDR2 YNNKEL, per germline (reference sequence). Trimming took off 1 base at V and 2 bases at J, with 12 bases between the two ends. The DNA of the CDR3 is TGTGCCAGCAGCCAAGTTGCACATCTGACTGGAAACACCATATATTTT. It yields the protein CASSQVAHLTGNTIYF.

This clone was seen a few times. The chain's CDR3 is CASSPPGRVEAFF. The CDR3, as DNA: TGTGCCAGCAGTCCCCCGGGCAGGGTCGAAGCTTTCTTT. The chain links TRBV6-6 to TRBJ1-1, with a tentative D call TRBD1 (5 bases). Germline CDR1 MNHNY, CDR2 SVGAGI (reference sequence). V gave up 5 bases and J gave up 8 bases, with 15 bases separating them. CDR3 length equals 13 residues.

This clone was seen only once. This chain connects TRBV28 to TRBJ2-7; maybe TRBD1 (6 bases). Germline V gives CDR1 MDHEN, CDR2 SYDVKM. The CDR3 totals 17 residues. The V and J ends lost 2 bases and 4 bases respectively, with 21 bases between them. CDR3 DNA sequence: TGTGCCAGCAGTTTAAAAGGCGCAGGGGTGCGCAGTTACGAGCAGTACTTC. Its protein is CASSLKGAGVRSYEQYF.